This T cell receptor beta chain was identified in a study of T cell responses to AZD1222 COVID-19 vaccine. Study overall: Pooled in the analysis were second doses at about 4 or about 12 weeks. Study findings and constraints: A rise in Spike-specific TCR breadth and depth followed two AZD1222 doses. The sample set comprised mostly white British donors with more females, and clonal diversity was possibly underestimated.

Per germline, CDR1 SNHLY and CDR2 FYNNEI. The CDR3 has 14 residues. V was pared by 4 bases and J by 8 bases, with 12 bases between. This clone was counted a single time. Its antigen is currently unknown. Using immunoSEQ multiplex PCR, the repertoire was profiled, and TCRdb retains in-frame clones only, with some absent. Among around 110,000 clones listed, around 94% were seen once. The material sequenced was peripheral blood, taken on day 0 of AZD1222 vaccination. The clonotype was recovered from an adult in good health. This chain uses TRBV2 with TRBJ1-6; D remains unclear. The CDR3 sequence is CASSAREGDSPLHF. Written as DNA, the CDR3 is TGTGCCAGCAGTGCTAGGGAGGGAGATTCACCCCTCCACTTT.